Following are 11 T cell receptor beta chains from one sample sequenced in a study of cytomegalovirus exposure and HLA in healthy donors. The PCR used 60 Vbeta and 13 Jbeta primers. Assay: immunoSEQ multiplex PCR; the TCRdb copy retains only in-frame clones and omits some. The sample gives 90,000 to 120,000 clones, roughly 80% of which show up once; approximately 2.2% is in the top ten. Sequencing was done on a sample of PBMCs. The receptor source for this set is a man aged 25-45 years in good health and CMV-seronegative.

This clone was seen a single time. The chain uses TRBV7-3 and TRBJ2-2; no clear D. From germline, CDR1 is SGHTA and CDR2 FQGTGA. The CDR3 extends over 13 amino acids. V lost 4 bases and J 2 bases, leaving 5 bases between the germline ends. The CDR3 bases are TGTGCCAGCAGCTCCTCTAACACCGGGGAGCTGTTTTTT. It translates to CASSSSNTGELFF. The variable domain in full, with the rest retrieved from reference TRBV7-3 and TRBJ2-2, is GAGVSQTPSNKVTEKGKYVELRCDPISGHTALYWYRQSLGQGPEFLIYFQGTGAADDSGLPNDRFFAVRPEGSVSTLKIQRTERGDSAVYLCASSSSNTGELFFGEGSRLTVL.

This clone has only one observation. The chain links TRBV5-1 to TRBJ2-5; a weak D match, TRBD2 (5 bases). The CDR3 length is 13 residues. Germline V CDR1 and CDR2: SGHRS, YFSETQ. The V and J ends lost 5 bases and 2 bases respectively, with 10 bases between them. In DNA form, the CDR3 reads TGCGCCAGCAGTAATGGAGGACAAGAGACCCAGTACTTC. This sequence encodes CASSNGGQETQYF.

The gene calls are TRBV4-2 and TRBJ2-5; 16 positions agree with TRBD2. The CDR3 loop spans 16 amino acids. With V trimmed by 4 bases and J by 4 bases, 3 bases remained unmatched. Germline V lookup: CDR1 LGHNA, CDR2 YNFKEQ. CDR3 region: CASSPGLAGGPETQYF. CDR3 in DNA: TGTGCCAGCAGCCCGGGACTAGCGGGAGGGCCAGAGACCCAGTACTTC.

The gene calls are TRBV19 and TRBJ1-1; TRBD1 might be the D (5 bases). Germline V gene data show CDR1 as LNHDA and CDR2 as SQIVND (reference sequence). The CDR3 consists of 11 residues. Trimming left V 1 base short and J 8 bases short, with 5 bases between. The DNA of the CDR3 is TGTGCCAGTAGTATAGGGACAGAAGCTTTCTTT. The encoded protein is CASSIGTEAFF.

The chain combines TRBV6-5 with TRBJ1-1, with 7 bases matching TRBD1. The V and J ends lost 6 bases and 4 bases, in that order; junction bases with no gene match: 2. Germline V gives CDR1 MNHEY, CDR2 SVGAGI. The CDR3 has 12 residues. The CDR3 sequence is CASSHRGTEAFF. The CDR3 bases are TGTGCCAGCAGCCACAGGGGCACTGAAGCTTTCTTT.

This clone came up once. The junction departs from germline at one end; a sequencing error may be responsible. V usage is TRBV7-7 and J usage is TRBJ2-7, with TRBD2 matching 7 bases. CDR1 SSHAT and CDR2 FNYEAQ come from the germline V gene (reference sequence). This CDR3 comprises 14 residues. The CDR3 sequence is CASSSWGGTYEQYF. Written as DNA, the CDR3 is TGTGCTAGCAGCTCCTGGGGGGGGACCTACGAGCAGTACTTC.

The chain has TRBV9 and TRBJ2-6, with D uncertain. The germline V gene encodes CDR1 SGDLS and CDR2 YYNGEE. The CDR3 runs to 20 residues. V lost 3 bases and J 4 bases, leaving 26 bases between the germline ends. The CDR3 DNA reads TGTGCCAGCAGCGACTACCTACGAGGAAACAACCTGGCGGGGGCCAACGTCCTGACTTTC. It specifies CASSDYLRGNNLAGANVLTF.

The rearrangement uses TRBV7-9 and TRBJ1-4; D remains ambiguous. The CDR3 has 14 amino acids. CDR1 and CDR2 (germline): SEHNR, FQNEAQ (reference sequence). V was trimmed by 7 bases and J by 3 bases, leaving 12 bases between them. CDR3 region: CASIPLRANEKLFF. The CDR3 region has the DNA TGTGCCAGCATCCCTCTTCGGGCTAATGAAAAACTGTTTTTT.

The V and J genes are TRBV6-5 and TRBJ1-2; D is possibly TRBD1 (5 bases). The germline CDR1 and CDR2 sequences are MNHEY and SVGAGI. The CDR3 sequence is 14 residues long. V was shortened by 4 bases and J by 2 bases, with 11 bases between the two germline ends. DNA of the CDR3: TGTGCCAGCAGTTCGGGCAGGGCCAACTATGGCTACACCTTC. This translates into CASSSGRANYGYTF.

The rearrangement uses TRBV9 and TRBJ2-3, with TRBD2 matching 11 bases. The germline V gene encodes CDR1 SGDLS and CDR2 YYNGEE. The CDR3 is 16 amino acids. Trimming removed 3 bases from V and 1 base from J; junction bases left unmatched: 4. The CDR3 bases are TGTGCCAGCAGCGGGACTAGCGGGTTAGGCACAGATACGCAGTATTTT. This encodes CASSGTSGLGTDTQYF. The full variable domain, its missing parts supplied by reference TRBV9 and TRBJ2-3, is DSGVTQTPKHLITATGQRVTLRCSPRSGDLSVYWYQQSLDQGLQFLIQYYNGEERAKGNILERFSAQQFPDLHSELNLSSLELGDSALYFCASSGTSGLGTDTQYFGPGTRLTVL.

V is TRBV25-1 and J is TRBJ1-1; TRBD1 is a possible D gene (5 bases). V was trimmed by 5 bases and J by 5 bases, leaving 12 bases between them. The CDR3 runs to 13 residues. CDR1 and CDR2 (germline): MGHDK, SYGVNS. The CDR3 DNA sequence: TGTGCCAGCAGTTACGGGGGTCCGACTGAAGCTTTCTTT. Translation gives CASSYGGPTEAFF.